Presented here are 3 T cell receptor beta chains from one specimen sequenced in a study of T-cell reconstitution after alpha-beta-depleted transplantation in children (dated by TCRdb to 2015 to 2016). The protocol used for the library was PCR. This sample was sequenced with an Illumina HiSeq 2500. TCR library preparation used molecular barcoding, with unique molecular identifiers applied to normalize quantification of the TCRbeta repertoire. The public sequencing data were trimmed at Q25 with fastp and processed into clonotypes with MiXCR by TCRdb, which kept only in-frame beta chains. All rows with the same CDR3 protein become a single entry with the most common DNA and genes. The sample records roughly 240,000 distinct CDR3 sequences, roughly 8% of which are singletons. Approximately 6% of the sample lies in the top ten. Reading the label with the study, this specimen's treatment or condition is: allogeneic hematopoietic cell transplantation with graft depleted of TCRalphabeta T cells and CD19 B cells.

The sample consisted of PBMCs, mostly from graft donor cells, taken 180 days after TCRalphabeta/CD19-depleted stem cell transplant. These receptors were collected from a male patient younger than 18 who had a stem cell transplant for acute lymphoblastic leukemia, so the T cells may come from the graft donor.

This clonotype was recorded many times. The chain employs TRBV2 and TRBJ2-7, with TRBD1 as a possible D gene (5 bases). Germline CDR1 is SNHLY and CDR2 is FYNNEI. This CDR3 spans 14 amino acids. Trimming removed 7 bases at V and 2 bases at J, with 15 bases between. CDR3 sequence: CASTRTGQPYEQYF. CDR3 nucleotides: TGTGCCAGCACCCGAACAGGACAACCCTACGAGCAGTACTTC. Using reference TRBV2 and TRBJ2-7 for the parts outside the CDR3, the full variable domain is EPEVTQTPSHQVTQMGQEVILRCVPISNHLYFYWYRQILGQKVEFLVSFYNNEISEKSEIFDDQFSVERPDGSNFTLKIRSTKLEDSAMYFCASTRTGQPYEQYFGPGTRLTVT.

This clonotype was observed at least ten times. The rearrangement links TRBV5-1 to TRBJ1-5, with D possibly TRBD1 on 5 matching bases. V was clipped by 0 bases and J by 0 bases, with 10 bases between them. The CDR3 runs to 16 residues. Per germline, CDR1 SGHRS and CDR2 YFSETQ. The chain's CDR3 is CASSLGEGDSNQPQHF. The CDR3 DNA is TGCGCCAGCAGCTTGGGGGAAGGGGATAGCAATCAGCCCCAGCATTTT.

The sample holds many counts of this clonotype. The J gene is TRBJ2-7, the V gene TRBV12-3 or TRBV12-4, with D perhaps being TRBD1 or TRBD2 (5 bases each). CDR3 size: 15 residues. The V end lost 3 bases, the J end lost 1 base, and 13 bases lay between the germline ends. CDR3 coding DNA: TGTGCCAGCAGTTTCTATGGGGGAGCGTCCTACGAGCAGTACTTC. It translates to CASSFYGGASYEQYF.